The rows below give T cell receptor beta chains drawn from one sample of a study of T cell responses to AZD1222 COVID-19 vaccine. Libraries were prepared by immunoSEQ multiplex PCR; TCRdb keeps only in-frame clonotypes and omits some of them. The data hold approximately 150,000 clones, with around 88% observed a single time. Sequencing was performed on peripheral blood, taken on day 0 of MenACWY control vaccination. Receptor source: an adult in good health. CDR3s include the opening cysteine and the closing phenylalanine or tryptophan. D genes are given only for firm matches. Not all rows give a size; the values are once, few, many and, for expanded clones, a class.

d_call	j_call	clone_size	v_call	cdr3_nt	cdr3_aa
.	TRBJ2-7	once	TRBV28	TGTGCCAGCAGTTTATCTTCTTTCGGCAGGAGATACGAGCAGTACTTC	CASSLSSFGRRYEQYF
TRBD1	TRBJ2-5	.	TRBV7-8	TGTGCCAGCAGCCTCACGAGCAGGGGGCATGGAGAGACCCAGTACTTC	CASSLTSRGHGETQYF
.	TRBJ2-7	.	TRBV9	TGTGCCAGCAGCCCTGACACACCATGGGAGCAGTACTTC	CASSPDTPWEQYF
TRBD1	TRBJ1-3	.	TRBV5-1	TGCGCCAGCGGTGAACAGGGGAATTCGGCTGGAAACACCATATATTTT	CASGEQGNSAGNTIYF
.	TRBJ1-1	.	TRBV6-5	TGTGCCAGCACCCCCCGCCTAACTGAAGCTTTCTTT	CASTPRLTEAFF
.	TRBJ1-2	.	TRBV28	TGTGCCAGCAGTTCCGGACAAGAAGATTGGAATGGCTACACCTTC	CASSSGQEDWNGYTF
.	TRBJ2-1	.	TRBV7-2	TGTGCCAGCAGCTTACTTATAGGGTACAATGAGCAGTTCTTC	CASSLLIGYNEQFF
.	TRBJ2-7	.	TRBV4-3	TGCGCCAGCAGCCAAGCTACCCGGGGGACCTACGAGCAGTACTTC	CASSQATRGTYEQYF
.	TRBJ2-3	.	TRBV25-1	TGTGCCAGCAGTGAATCCGGCTCGGGGGATACGCAGTATTTT	CASSESGSGDTQYF
.	TRBJ1-2	.	TRBV11-3	TGTGCCAGCAGCTTTGACCAGTACTATGGCTACACCTTC	CASSFDQYYGYTF
TRBD1	TRBJ1-2	.	TRBV6-2/TRBV6-3	TGTGCCAGCAGTCGGCCGGGACAGCGATTCGACGGCTACACCTTC	CASSRPGQRFDGYTF
.	TRBJ1-2	.	TRBV5-1	TGCGCCAGCAGCTTCGAACAGAGCTATGGCTACACCTTC	CASSFEQSYGYTF
TRBD2	TRBJ2-3	.	TRBV24-1	TGTGCCACCAGTAAACTAGCGGCTAGCACAGATACGCAGTATTTT	CATSKLAASTDTQYF
.	TRBJ2-7	.	TRBV6-5	TGTGCCAGCAGTCTTCGGCTTGGGGGTCACGAGCAGTACTTC	CASSLRLGGHEQYF
TRBD2	TRBJ2-1	.	TRBV11-3	TGTGCCAGCAGCTTAGGGACTAGCGGGAGATACAATGAGCAGTTCTTC	CASSLGTSGRYNEQFF
TRBD1	TRBJ1-5	.	TRBV19	TGTGCCAGTGGGACAGGGAATCAGCCCCAGCATTTT	CASGTGNQPQHF
.	TRBJ2-2	.	TRBV3-1/TRBV3-2	TGTGCCAGCAGCCAATCAGGGGCGAACACCGGGGAGCTGTTTTTT	CASSQSGANTGELFF
.	TRBJ2-7	.	TRBV9	TGTGCCAGCAGCGTAGGCAGGGAAGCCTACGAGCAGTACTTC	CASSVGREAYEQYF
.	TRBJ1-1	few	TRBV7-2	TGTGCCAGCAGCCCCACGGGTATCGAAGCTTTCTTT	CASSPTGIEAFF
.	TRBJ1-2	.	TRBV11-2	TGTGCCAGCAGCGCATTGTCAGGGATCTACTATGGCTACACCTTC	CASSALSGIYYGYTF
TRBD2	TRBJ2-5	.	TRBV5-1	TGCGCCAGCAGCTCGCGGCCTTTAGCGGGGGGGCAAGGAGAGACCCAGTACTTC	CASSSRPLAGGQGETQYF
.	TRBJ1-1	.	TRBV19	TGTGCCAGTAGTATTTTAGGGAAGGGCACTGAAGCTTTCTTT	CASSILGKGTEAFF
TRBD1	TRBJ1-6	.	TRBV11-2	TGTGCCAGCAGCCCAGGACAGGGGGCTGGCGCCTATAATTCACCCCTCCACTTT	CASSPGQGAGAYNSPLHF
TRBD2	TRBJ2-1	.	TRBV24-1	TGTGCCACCAGTGGCGGGGGGCCCCGAGGCCCCTCGAACTCGCACAATGAGCAGTTCTTC	CATSGGGPRGPSNSHNEQFF
TRBD1	TRBJ1-1	.	TRBV4-3	TGCGCCAGCAGCCAAGTTGACAGGGGCAGAACTGAAGCTTTCTTT	CASSQVDRGRTEAFF
.	TRBJ1-3	.	TRBV5-4	TGTGCCAGCAGCTTCTTTGGGGGAAACACCATATATTTT	CASSFFGGNTIYF
.	TRBJ1-6	.	TRBV11-2	TGTGCCAGCAGCCGGACCGGTAATTCACCCCTCCACTTT	CASSRTGNSPLHF
.	TRBJ2-3	.	TRBV6-6	TGTGCCAGCAGCTCTGGATACTCTAGCACAGATACGCAGTATTTT	CASSSGYSSTDTQYF
TRBD1	TRBJ1-2	.	TRBV11-2	TGTGCCAGCAGCTCCCTCGCGGGACAGGACTATGGCTACACCTTC	CASSSLAGQDYGYTF
.	TRBJ1-1	.	TRBV30	TGTGCCTGGAGGAGGGCTTACACTGAAGCTTTCTTT	CAWRRAYTEAFF
TRBD1	TRBJ2-3	.	TRBV5-6	TGTGCCAGCAGCCTGGGACAGCTCACAGATACGCAGTATTTT	CASSLGQLTDTQYF
.	TRBJ1-1	.	TRBV9	TGTGCCAGCAGCGCCCAAGAACAGGGATTGAACACTGAAGCTTTCTTT	CASSAQEQGLNTEAFF
.	TRBJ1-5	few	TRBV28	TGTGCCAGCAGTTTTCCCAGTGATCAGCCCCAGCATTTT	CASSFPSDQPQHF
.	TRBJ2-3	.	TRBV25-1	TGTGCCAGCGCCCCGGGGCGGGGACTAGATACGCAGTATTTT	CASAPGRGLDTQYF
.	TRBJ1-3	.	TRBV3-1/TRBV3-2	TGTGCCAGCAGCCAAGGGGGCGGCACCATATATTTT	CASSQGGGTIYF
TRBD2	TRBJ2-1	.	TRBV30	TGTGCCTGGAGCAGAAGGGCGCGGGGGGCCAGGTACAATGAGCAGTTCTTC	CAWSRRARGARYNEQFF
TRBD1	TRBJ1-1	.	TRBV11-3	TGTGCCAGCAGCCCCCCGGGACAGGAGAACACTGAAGCTTTCTTT	CASSPPGQENTEAFF
.	TRBJ1-6	.	TRBV12-3/TRBV12-4	TGTGCCAGCAGTTTCTTCCCGTCGGCCCTCCACTTT	CASSFFPSALHF
TRBD1	TRBJ2-2	.	TRBV15	TGTGCCACCAGCAGAGCAGGGGGCTACACCGGGGAGCTGTTTTTT	CATSRAGGYTGELFF
.	TRBJ2-6	few	TRBV12-3/TRBV12-4	TGTGCCAGCAGGGAAGCTGGGGCCAACGTCCTGACTTTC	CASREAGANVLTF
TRBD1	TRBJ1-5	.	TRBV6-2/TRBV6-3	TGTGCCAGCAGTTTTGGGGCAGGGGGAAGGGCGCCCCAGCATTTT	CASSFGAGGRAPQHF
TRBD1	TRBJ2-1	.	TRBV14	TGTGCCAGCAGACCGGGACAGGGCTACAATGAGCAGTTCTTC	CASRPGQGYNEQFF
TRBD1	TRBJ1-2	few	TRBV5-1	TGCGCCAGCAGCTTGGAGGGACAGGGGTCGGATGGCTACACCTTC	CASSLEGQGSDGYTF
.	TRBJ2-2	.	TRBV27	TGTGCCACCAAACCTCGTGAGAGGGTGACCGGGGAGCTGTTTTTT	CATKPRERVTGELFF
.	TRBJ2-7	.	TRBV30	TGTGCCTGGAGTGTACTGCGGGGCAGGCGGGCCTACGAGCAGTACTTC	CAWSVLRGRRAYEQYF
.	TRBJ1-5	.	TRBV19	TGTGCCAGTAGTCTCCCCTCGGGGGGAGGACAGCCCCAGCATTTT	CASSLPSGGGQPQHF